A single sample gave rise to the 8 T cell receptor beta chains below, sequenced in a study of T cells in Graves' hyperthyroidism and ophthalmopathy. Researchers took RNA transcripts and amplified the TCR beta CDR3 regions from them. In the first-round RT-PCR of the TCR CDR3, the HTBI primer set was used. TCRdb itself ran the multiplex PCR reads through MiXCR, one entry per CDR3 protein. The data hold some 420,000 distinct CDR3 sequences, with about an eighth observed a single time. Sequenced sample: blood. These receptors originate from a woman younger than 35 with Graves' hyperthyroidism.

This clonotype appeared many times. V and J are TRBV20-1 and TRBJ2-5, with 10 bases that match TRBD2. V gave up 6 bases and J gave up 5 bases; unmatched junction bases: 15. This CDR3 is built from 16 residues. CDR1 DFQATT and CDR2 SNEGSKA come from the germline V gene (reference sequence). The CDR3 is CSATAASGSSAETQYF. In DNA form, the CDR3 reads TGCAGTGCAACGGCGGCTAGCGGGAGTTCGGCCGAGACCCAGTACTTC.

This clonotype was found many times. This rearrangement joins TRBV12-3 or TRBV12-4 to TRBJ1-1, with D uncertain. Trimming stripped 1 base from V and 10 bases from J, with 10 bases between. The CDR3 spans 12 residues. The CDR3 region has the DNA TGTGCCAGCAGTTTAGGAGGGTTTGGAGCTTTCTTT. Translating it yields CASSLGGFGAFF.

This clonotype was observed many times. The chain links TRBV20-1 to TRBJ1-1; D remains ambiguous. The V end was cut by 3 bases, the J end by 3 bases, with 5 bases between. Germline V lookup: CDR1 DFQATT, CDR2 SNEGSKA (reference sequence). This CDR3 comprises 11 residues. In DNA form, the CDR3 reads TGCAGTGCTAGTCGGGACACTGAAGCTTTCTTT. The encoded protein is CSASRDTEAFF.

To note about this clonotype: One end of the junction is discordant with germline, which a read error may explain. The chain links TRBV25-1 to TRBJ2-7, with D perhaps matching TRBD1 (6 bases). This CDR3 region has 13 residues. The germline V gene encodes CDR1 MGHDK and CDR2 SYGVNS. The CDR3: CASSAPGAYEQYF. The DNA for the CDR3 is TGTGCCAGTAGTGCGCCAGGGGCCTACGAGCAGTACTTC.

This clonotype has a count of ten or more. The J gene is TRBJ2-7, the V gene TRBV11-2, with a tentative D call TRBD2 (6 bases). From germline, CDR1 is SGHAT and CDR2 FQNNGV. The V gene lost 0 bases and the J gene lost 2 bases, with 17 bases spanning the gap. This CDR3 contains 17 residues. CDR3: CASSLDWGVAGAYEQYF. The CDR3 nucleotides read TGTGCCAGCAGCTTAGATTGGGGGGTCGCTGGTGCCTACGAGCAGTACTTC.

This clonotype was recorded many times. The genes are TRBV2 and TRBJ1-6; 7 bases are a match to TRBD1. CDR1 and CDR2 from the germline V gene are SNHLY and FYNNEI. With 6 bases clipped from V and 7 bases from J, the junction kept 9 bases outside the gene matches. The CDR3 totals 15 residues. The DNA for the CDR3 is TGTGCCAGCAGCCTGGGACAGACGATGAATTCACCCCTCCACTTT. Its protein product is CASSLGQTMNSPLHF.

CDR3 in amino acids: CASSFTSGVNEQFF. DNA for the CDR3: TGTGCCAGCAGTTTTACTAGCGGGGTGAATGAGCAGTTCTTC. The V gene is TRBV27, the J gene TRBJ2-1, with 10 bases fitting TRBD2. The CDR3 consists of 14 residues. Germline V lookup: CDR1 MNHEY, CDR2 SMNVEV (reference sequence). Germline trimming cut 3 bases from V and 7 bases from J; bases unmatched to any gene: 3.

This clonotype was seen many times. J is TRBJ1-1 and V is TRBV12-3 or TRBV12-4, with D maybe TRBD1 (6 bases). The CDR3 is made up of 14 amino acids. V lost 10 bases and J lost 4, with 19 bases in between. CDR3 loop: CAIKNGGLSTEAFF. The DNA for the CDR3 is TGTGCCATAAAAAACGGGGGGCTGAGCACTGAAGCTTTCTTT.